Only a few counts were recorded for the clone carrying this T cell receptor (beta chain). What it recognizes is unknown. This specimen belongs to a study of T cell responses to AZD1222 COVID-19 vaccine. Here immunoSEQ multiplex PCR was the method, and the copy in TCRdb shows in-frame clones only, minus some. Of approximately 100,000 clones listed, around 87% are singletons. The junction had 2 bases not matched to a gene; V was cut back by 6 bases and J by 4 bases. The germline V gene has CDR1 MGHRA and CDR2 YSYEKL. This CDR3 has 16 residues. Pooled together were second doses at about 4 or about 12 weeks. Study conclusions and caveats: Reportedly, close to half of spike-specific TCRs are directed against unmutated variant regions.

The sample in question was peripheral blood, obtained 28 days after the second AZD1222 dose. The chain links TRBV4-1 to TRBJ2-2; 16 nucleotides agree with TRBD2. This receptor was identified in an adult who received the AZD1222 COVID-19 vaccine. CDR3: CASRGLAGGPTGELFF. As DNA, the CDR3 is TGCGCCAGCAGGGGACTAGCGGGGGGGCCCACCGGGGAGCTGTTTTTT.